This T cell receptor (beta chain) was sequenced for a study of T-cell reconstitution after alpha-beta-depleted transplantation in children. Study-level findings and limits: The high TCRbeta diversity at day 60 in some patients came from surviving recipient T cells and thymic progenitors. After one year, T-cell counts and TCRbeta diversity mostly came from new T cells. About two months after transplant, alpha-beta T cells reportedly came from several hundred expanded graft clones.

This clonotype turned up a few times. Its antigen is still unknown. Molecular barcoding with unique molecular identifiers was used for the TCRbeta library. Via MiXCR, TCRdb re-called the PCR reads, giving one row per CDR3 protein. This table holds over 200,000 distinct CDR3 sequences, roughly a sixth found once. V gave up 5 bases and J gave up 0 bases, with 13 bases separating them. The CDR3 is made up of 16 amino acids. Material: PBMCs, mostly from graft donor cells, obtained 360 days after TCRalphabeta/CD19-depleted stem cell transplant. This clonotype was obtained from a male patient under 10 years old who had a stem cell transplant for acute lymphoblastic leukemia, so the T cells may come from the graft donor. The chain carries TRBV12-3 or TRBV12-4 and TRBJ2-2; D possibly corresponds to TRBD1 (6 bases). The chain's CDR3 is CASSPQGWPNTGELFF. CDR3 DNA sequence: TGTGCCAGCAGTCCCCAGGGGTGGCCGAACACCGGGGAGCTGTTTTTT.